Each of the 31 T cell receptor beta chains below was sequenced from the same sample in a study of beta chain features in type 1 diabetes. General study results and limits: TCRB CDR3s were moderately but significantly shorter in Type 1 diabetes patients in all four CD4+ subsets.

Sequenced material consisted of expressed TCRB transcripts (all of the isolated RNA was reverse transcribed). This table comes from immunoSEQ multiplex PCR, and its TCRdb copy is limited to in-frame clones, with some not included. The sample lists 600,000 to 700,000 clones, 9.5% to 15% occurring once. No antigen has been identified for these receptors. Source material: naive CD4+ T cells from blood. The receptors stem from a young man with type 1 diabetes.

This clone has a handful of counts. The genes are TRBV6-5 and TRBJ2-6; a possible D gene is TRBD1 (6 bases). In germline, CDR1 is MNHEY, CDR2 SVGAGI. This CDR3 comprises 14 residues. V lost 0 bases to trimming and J lost 11 bases, with 11 bases between them. CDR3 DNA: TGTGCCAGCAGTTACTCGGGGACACCACACGTCCTGACTTTC. Its protein is CASSYSGTPHVLTF.

This clone was seen a few times. This chain uses TRBV10-3 with TRBJ2-1; D may match TRBD1 or TRBD2 (5 bases each). CDR3 length equals 13 residues. Germline lookup yields CDR1 ENHRY and CDR2 SYGVKD. Between the trimmed V and J ends, which lost 3 bases and 4 bases, there was a span of 7 bases. CDR3 nucleotides: TGTGCCATCAGTGACAGGGAGTACAATGAGCAGTTCTTC. It translates to CAISDREYNEQFF.

The rearrangement uses TRBV27 and TRBJ1-2, with 7 bases lining up with TRBD1. The CDR3 has 15 residues. V lost 5 bases to trimming and J lost 2 bases; unmatched junction nucleotides: 8. Germline V gene lookup returns CDR1 MNHEY and CDR2 SMNVEV (reference sequence). The CDR3 nucleotides are TGTGCCAGCAGTGTCCGACAGGGACCCAACTATGGCTACACCTTC. It encodes CASSVRQGPNYGYTF.

The CDR3 nucleotides read TGCGCCAGCAGCCAAGAGGGGTCCTATAATTCACCCCTCCACTTT. Residues: CASSQEGSYNSPLHF. The chain employs TRBV4-3 and TRBJ1-6; D remains unclear. In germline, CDR1 is LGHNA, CDR2 YSLEER. The CDR3 sequence is 15 residues long. Deletions cut 0 bases from V and 1 base from J, with 4 bases between.

Only a few counts were recorded for this clone. This chain connects TRBV2 to TRBJ1-1; D is ambiguous. The CDR3 length is 13 residues. With 0 bases removed from V and 6 bases from J, the gap between germline ends came to 8 bases. Per the germline V gene, CDR1 is SNHLY and CDR2 is FYNNEI. The CDR3 nucleotides are TGTGCCAGCAGTGAAGCACCTCGGTCTGAAGCTTTCTTT. As protein: CASSEAPRSEAFF.

The chain links TRBV6-6 to TRBJ2-7; D remains ambiguous. The CDR3 sequence is 14 residues long. Germline lookup yields CDR1 MNHNY and CDR2 SVGAGI (reference sequence). V was clipped by 3 bases and J by 5 bases, with 14 bases between them. The DNA of the CDR3 is TGTGCCAGCAGTTATGGACGGAGTCGTGACGAGCAGTACTTC. It encodes CASSYGRSRDEQYF.

This clone was counted only a few times. The rearrangement links TRBV14 to TRBJ2-3, with D perhaps given as TRBD1 or TRBD2 (5 bases each). Germline assignment: CDR1 SGHDN and CDR2 FVKESK. V was pared by 4 bases and J by 4 bases, with 15 bases between. CDR3 length: 15 amino acids. CDR3 region: CASSRSTGRADTQYF. In DNA, the CDR3 is TGTGCCAGCAGCCGAAGCACGGGGCGGGCAGATACGCAGTATTTT.

There are a few counts of this clone. The chain recombines TRBV9 with TRBJ2-2; 7 positions agree with TRBD1. The CDR3 runs 14 residues. Per the germline V gene, CDR1 is SGDLS and CDR2 is YYNGEE. The V segment lost 4 bases and the J segment 6 bases; nucleotides outside the gene matches: 6. The CDR3 coding sequence is TGTGCCAGCAGCCGACAGGGTGTGGCCGGGGAGCTGTTTTTT. Its protein is CASSRQGVAGELFF.

The gene calls are TRBV2 and TRBJ2-2, with D perhaps matching TRBD2 (6 bases). There are 14 residues in the CDR3. Trimming removed 8 bases at V and 1 base at J, with 11 bases between. CDR1 SNHLY and CDR2 FYNNEI come from the germline V gene. The CDR3 reads CASSLARNTGELFF. CDR3 nucleotides: TGTGCCAGCTCTCTAGCGAGGAACACCGGGGAGCTGTTTTTT.

The chain couples TRBV9 to TRBJ2-7, with 9 bases aligning to TRBD2. With 0 bases clipped from V and 7 bases from J, the junction kept 8 bases outside the gene matches. Germline V CDR1 and CDR2: SGDLS, YYNGEE. The CDR3 is 15 amino acids. Here the CDR3 DNA reads TGTGCCAGCAGCGTAGCTTCGCTAGCGGGGACTGAGCAGTACTTC. Translated: CASSVASLAGTEQYF.

This clone has a handful of counts. The chain recombines TRBV5-6 with TRBJ2-6; D is unclear. The CDR3 has 17 residues. CDR1 is SGHDT and CDR2 is YYEEEE in the germline V gene. Trimming left V 0 bases short and J 0 bases short, with 10 bases between. The CDR3 protein is CASSLEDRPSGANVLTF. Here the CDR3 DNA reads TGTGCCAGCAGCTTGGAGGACCGACCCTCTGGGGCCAACGTCCTGACTTTC.

The chain couples TRBV6-5 to TRBJ2-2; no reliable D call. The germline V gene has CDR1 MNHEY and CDR2 SVGAGI. Trimming cost V 1 base and J 2 bases, with 5 bases left between them. The CDR3 runs to 14 residues. CDR3 nucleotides: TGTGCCAGCAGTTACTACAGTAACACCGGGGAGCTGTTTTTT. Translation gives CASSYYSNTGELFF.

In this sample, this clone turned up a few times. The CDR3 region is CASSQSSGLAPDTQYF. The DNA for the CDR3 is TGCGCCAGCAGCCAAAGTTCGGGACTAGCCCCAGATACGCAGTATTTT. This chain links TRBV4-3 with TRBJ2-3; TRBD2 aligns across 9 bases. The CDR3 spans 16 residues. Losses at the gene ends were 2 bases for V and 4 bases for J; bases not matched to a gene: 7. Germline V gene lookup returns CDR1 LGHNA and CDR2 YSLEER.

The table lists this clone with a few counts. The DNA for the CDR3 is TGTGCCAGCAGCCACCAAGGGGACAGGGGCCTATACGAGCAGTACTTC. It specifies CASSHQGDRGLYEQYF. The J gene is TRBJ2-7, the V gene TRBV16, with 10 bases aligning to TRBD1. Germline V gene sequence: CDR1 KGHSY, CDR2 FQNENV. J gave up 4 bases and V 3 bases, and 9 bases lay outside the gene matches. The CDR3 covers 16 residues.

This clone was found a few times. This rearrangement joins TRBV7-6 to TRBJ1-2; unclear D gene. The V gene lost 5 bases and the J gene lost 12 bases, with 13 bases spanning the gap. Germline CDR1 is SGHVS and CDR2 is FNYEAQ. The CDR3 sequence is 11 residues long. CDR3 region: CASSILTGDTF. In DNA, the CDR3 is TGTGCCAGCAGCATTTTGACGGGTGACACCTTC.

Details on this clone: Other DNA sequences in this specimen translate into the identical CDR3. This chain connects TRBV5-6 to TRBJ2-4; D is possibly TRBD1 (5 bases). The ends were cut back, 2 bases at V and 7 bases at J, with 10 bases in the middle. The CDR3 loop spans 13 amino acids. CDR1 and CDR2 from the germline V gene are SGHDT and YYEEEE. In DNA form, the CDR3 reads TGTGCCAGCAGCTTACCACCAGGGAACATTCAGTACTTC. It yields the protein CASSLPPGNIQYF.

This chain joins TRBV5-4 and TRBJ1-3; TRBD1 agrees at 7 bases. The trim removed 4 bases at V and 0 bases at J, leaving 1 base unmatched. In germline, CDR1 is SGHNT, CDR2 YYREEE (reference sequence). The length of the CDR3 is 14 residues. The CDR3 reads CASSGDSSGNTIYF. DNA for the CDR3: TGTGCCAGCAGCGGGGACAGCTCTGGAAACACCATATATTTT.

This chain links TRBV5-1 with TRBJ1-3, with a weak D call TRBD1 (6 bases). V was cut by 2 bases and J by 0 bases, with 9 bases left in between. Germline values: CDR1 SGHRS, CDR2 YFSETQ. The CDR3 is made up of 15 amino acids. The CDR3 spells CASSLGQHSGNTIYF. The CDR3 coding sequence is TGCGCCAGCAGCTTAGGACAGCACTCTGGAAACACCATATATTTT.

This chain joins TRBV5-1 and TRBJ1-1; 7 bases match TRBD1. The ends lost 1 base at V and 0 bases at J; junction bases unmatched: 6. Germline-derived CDR1 and CDR2 are SGHRS and YFSETQ. This CDR3 contains 16 residues. This chain's CDR3 is CASSLTPTGMNTEAFF. CDR3 DNA sequence: TGCGCCAGCAGCTTGACCCCGACAGGGATGAACACTGAAGCTTTCTTT.

There are a few counts of this clone. The chain recombines TRBV18 with TRBJ2-3, with D possibly being TRBD2 (5 bases). V lost 2 bases and J lost 1, with 7 bases in between. The CDR3 extends over 14 amino acids. The V gene's germline CDR1 is KGHSH and CDR2 LQKENI. CDR3 coding DNA: TGTGCCAGCTCACCAACTAGACGCACAGATACGCAGTATTTT. Its translation: CASSPTRRTDTQYF.

This clone occurred a few times. The sample has other DNA sequences that encode this CDR3 too. The chain has TRBV9 and TRBJ1-6; D is uncertain. Germline assignment: CDR1 SGDLS and CDR2 YYNGEE. V gave up 0 bases and J gave up 9 bases, with 10 bases separating them. The CDR3 has 14 residues. The CDR3 loop reads CASSVAGNGSPLHF. CDR3 bases: TGTGCCAGCAGCGTAGCAGGAAACGGTTCACCCCTCCACTTT.

V gene TRBV4-3 combines with J gene TRBJ2-1, with 11 nucleotides matching TRBD2. The germline gives CDR1 LGHNA, CDR2 YSLEER. With 4 bases clipped from V and 0 bases from J, the junction kept 11 bases outside the gene matches. The CDR3 runs to 19 residues. The CDR3 DNA sequence: TGCGCCAGCAGCCTTTCCCTAGCGGGGGGCTCCTTCTCCTACAATGAGCAGTTCTTC. Protein sequence: CASSLSLAGGSFSYNEQFF.

Only a few counts were recorded for this clone. The CDR3 spells CASNRGGTYEQYF. The CDR3 DNA is TGTGCCAGCAATAGGGGGGGTACCTACGAGCAGTACTTC. The chain employs TRBV28 and TRBJ2-7; weak D call: TRBD2 (7 bases). CDR3 length equals 13 residues. The germline CDR1 and CDR2 sequences are MDHEN and SYDVKM. V lost 7 bases and J 2 bases, leaving 12 bases between the germline ends.

This clone was seen a handful of times. This sample includes further DNA sequences coding for the same CDR3. This chain links TRBV28 with TRBJ1-5, with 9 bases that match TRBD1. CDR1 is MDHEN, CDR2 SYDVKM, per germline. This CDR3 is built from 13 residues. The V and J ends lost 7 bases and 5 bases, in that order; junction bases with no gene match: 3. CDR3 residues: CASIRQGDQPQHF. DNA of the CDR3: TGTGCCAGCATACGACAGGGGGATCAGCCCCAGCATTTT.

The rearrangement links TRBV19 to TRBJ2-1; 8 nucleotides line up with TRBD1. From germline, CDR1 is LNHDA and CDR2 SQIVND (reference sequence). The CDR3 consists of 18 residues. The ends lost 6 bases at V and 8 bases at J; junction bases unmatched: 21. The CDR3 sequence is CASRSSFGRGQDLYEQFF. CDR3 DNA sequence: TGTGCCAGTAGATCATCGTTCGGCAGGGGGCAAGATTTGTATGAGCAGTTCTTC.

This rearrangement joins TRBV2 to TRBJ1-2; D is unclear. In germline, CDR1 is SNHLY, CDR2 FYNNEI. The CDR3 is made up of 14 amino acids. V dropped 4 bases and J dropped 8 bases, with 17 bases sitting between them. The CDR3 DNA follows: TGTGCCAGCAGTGTGGACGGCCTCGCGGGCGGCTACACCTTC. Translated: CASSVDGLAGGYTF.

This clone was found a few times. Other DNA variants within this sample encode the same CDR3. The chain couples TRBV5-1 to TRBJ2-5; unclear D gene. CDR1 SGHRS and CDR2 YFSETQ come from the germline V gene. With 4 bases removed from V and 5 bases from J, the gap between germline ends came to 12 bases. The CDR3 spans 13 residues. The CDR3, as DNA: TGCGCCAGCAGCCTGGGCCGGCAGGAGACCCAGTACTTC. Translation gives CASSLGRQETQYF.

This clone was counted between two and nine times. This chain connects TRBV7-2 to TRBJ2-5; D might be TRBD1 (5 bases). Trimming took 5 bases from V and 4 from J, leaving 8 bases between them. The germline V gene has CDR1 SGHTA and CDR2 FQGNSA. This CDR3 region has 12 residues. The CDR3: CASSPGLETQYF. CDR3 nucleotides: TGTGCCAGCAGCCCAGGGTTAGAGACCCAGTACTTC.

This clone was picked up a small number of times. This chain links TRBV6-5 with TRBJ1-2, with 9 bases fitting TRBD1. The CDR3 covers 13 residues. With V trimmed by 5 bases and J by 6 bases, 4 bases remained unmatched. CDR1 and CDR2 (germline): MNHEY, SVGAGI. The CDR3 region has the DNA TGTGCCAGCAGTAACACAGGGGGCGATGGCTACACCTTC. Its protein product is CASSNTGGDGYTF.

This clone has only a few counts. Here the CDR3 reads CASRERGAGGDTQYF. Written as DNA, the CDR3 is TGCGCCAGCAGGGAGCGGGGGGCCGGGGGAGATACGCAGTATTTT. V usage is TRBV5-1 and J usage is TRBJ2-3, with 9 nucleotides matching TRBD2. The CDR3 sequence is 15 residues long. After removal of 5 bases from V and 5 bases from J, the junction contained 9 bases not matched to a gene. CDR1 is SGHRS, CDR2 YFSETQ, per germline.

This clone was observed a handful of times. The genes are TRBV28 and TRBJ2-3; D unclear. The CDR3 is made up of 17 amino acids. Trimming left V 5 bases short and J 5 bases short, with 23 bases between. In germline, CDR1 is MDHEN, CDR2 SYDVKM. CDR3 loop: CASSETAPSQRGDTQYF. The CDR3 DNA sequence: TGTGCCAGCAGTGAAACAGCACCATCCCAGCGTGGAGATACGCAGTATTTT.